These T cell receptor beta chains were read from a single sample in a study of T cell responses to AZD1222 COVID-19 vaccine. Sequencing was performed with immunoSEQ multiplex PCR; in TCRdb, only in-frame clones are kept and a portion is missing. This sample has about 76,000 clones, with 70% to 80% found just once. Source: peripheral blood, taken 28 days after the second dose of the MenACWY control vaccine. The receptor set was obtained from an adult who received the MenACWY meningococcal vaccine as a control. The CDR3 runs from the conserved cysteine through the conserved F or W. Fields, in order: clone size, D gene, V gene, J gene, CDR3 length, CDR3 DNA, CDR3 protein. A D gene is named only where the DNA matches it firmly. Size values are once, few and many counts, or a class for expanded clones, and some rows have none.

clone_size: NA
d_call: NA
v_call: TRBV30
j_call: TRBJ1-4
cdr3_length: 13
cdr3_nt: TGTGCCTGGAGTGTACGAGGTGATGAAAAACTGTTTTTT
cdr3_aa: CAWSVRGDEKLFF

clone_size: NA
d_call: TRBD1
v_call: TRBV30
j_call: TRBJ1-5
cdr3_length: 13
cdr3_nt: TGTGCCTGGAGTGCGGACAGGGAACAGCCCCAGCATTTT
cdr3_aa: CAWSADREQPQHF

clone_size: NA
d_call: TRBD1
v_call: TRBV27
j_call: TRBJ1-6
cdr3_length: 13
cdr3_nt: TGTGCCAGCAGTCTCACAGGGGATTCACCCCTCCACTTT
cdr3_aa: CASSLTGDSPLHF

clone_size: NA
d_call: NA
v_call: TRBV10-3
j_call: TRBJ2-5
cdr3_length: 13
cdr3_nt: TGTGCCATCAGTGAGCGACTCTTGGAGACCCAGTACTTC
cdr3_aa: CAISERLLETQYF

clone_size: few
d_call: NA
v_call: TRBV5-1
j_call: TRBJ2-7
cdr3_length: 14
cdr3_nt: TGCGCCAGCAGCTTGGGCGCAGGCACCTACGAGCAGTACTTC
cdr3_aa: CASSLGAGTYEQYF

clone_size: NA
d_call: NA
v_call: TRBV19
j_call: TRBJ2-3
cdr3_length: 14
cdr3_nt: TGTGCCAGTAGTATAGTGGGGCACGCAGATACGCAGTATTTT
cdr3_aa: CASSIVGHADTQYF

clone_size: NA
d_call: TRBD1
v_call: TRBV4-1
j_call: TRBJ1-4
cdr3_length: 15
cdr3_nt: TGCGCCAGCAGCCAGGTCGGGACAGCATCCGAGGAACTGTTTTTT
cdr3_aa: CASSQVGTASEELFF

clone_size: NA
d_call: NA
v_call: TRBV5-6
j_call: TRBJ2-1
cdr3_length: 12
cdr3_nt: TGTGCCAGCAGCTTGGTTCGGGGTTATCAGTTCTTC
cdr3_aa: CASSLVRGYQFF

clone_size: NA
d_call: NA
v_call: TRBV20-1
j_call: TRBJ1-5
cdr3_length: 14
cdr3_nt: TGCAGTGCTAGTCCAACAGGGTCCTGGCAGCCCCAGCATTTT
cdr3_aa: CSASPTGSWQPQHF

clone_size: NA
d_call: NA
v_call: TRBV11-2
j_call: TRBJ2-7
cdr3_length: 14
cdr3_nt: TGTGCCAGCAGCTTAAAATCCAGGACAGACGAGCAGTACTTC
cdr3_aa: CASSLKSRTDEQYF

clone_size: once
d_call: NA
v_call: TRBV19
j_call: TRBJ2-1
cdr3_length: 13
cdr3_nt: TGTGCCAGTAGTATAGGGCTCGTCAATGAGCAGTTCTTC
cdr3_aa: CASSIGLVNEQFF

clone_size: NA
d_call: TRBD1
v_call: TRBV28
j_call: TRBJ1-1
cdr3_length: 16
cdr3_nt: TGTGCCAGCAGTTTACCGGGACAGGGAAGGGACACTGAAGCTTTCTTT
cdr3_aa: CASSLPGQGRDTEAFF

clone_size: NA
d_call: TRBD1
v_call: TRBV2
j_call: TRBJ1-3
cdr3_length: 16
cdr3_nt: TGTGCCAGCAGTGAGCAGAAAGGGGGCGTTGGAAACACCATATATTTT
cdr3_aa: CASSEQKGGVGNTIYF

clone_size: NA
d_call: NA
v_call: TRBV7-2
j_call: TRBJ2-1
cdr3_length: 13
cdr3_nt: TGTGCCAGCAGCTTACAACCCTTAAATGAGCAGTTCTTC
cdr3_aa: CASSLQPLNEQFF

clone_size: NA
d_call: NA
v_call: TRBV4-2
j_call: TRBJ2-3
cdr3_length: 14
cdr3_nt: TGTGCCAGCAGGGAAGAGGGAGAGGCAGATACGCAGTATTTT
cdr3_aa: CASREEGEADTQYF

clone_size: NA
d_call: NA
v_call: TRBV7-3
j_call: TRBJ1-1
cdr3_length: 16
cdr3_nt: TGTGCCAGCAGCTTAACTAGTTCTGGGTGGAACACTGAAGCTTTCTTT
cdr3_aa: CASSLTSSGWNTEAFF

clone_size: NA
d_call: NA
v_call: TRBV2
j_call: TRBJ2-3
cdr3_length: 15
cdr3_nt: TGTGCCAGCAGTGAAACACTAGCCCGGGGAGATACGCAGTATTTT
cdr3_aa: CASSETLARGDTQYF

clone_size: NA
d_call: NA
v_call: TRBV3-1/TRBV3-2
j_call: TRBJ1-5
cdr3_length: 13
cdr3_nt: TGTGCCAGCAGCCAAAAGGAGGGCCAGCCCCAGCATTTT
cdr3_aa: CASSQKEGQPQHF

clone_size: few
d_call: TRBD1
v_call: TRBV19
j_call: TRBJ1-3
cdr3_length: 15
cdr3_nt: TGTGCCAGTAAAGAGGACAGGAACTCTGGAAACACCATATATTTT
cdr3_aa: CASKEDRNSGNTIYF

clone_size: NA
d_call: NA
v_call: TRBV12-3/TRBV12-4
j_call: TRBJ2-1
cdr3_length: 13
cdr3_nt: TGTGCCAGCAGTTTAGGCGAAAGTGTTGGGCAGTTCTTC
cdr3_aa: CASSLGESVGQFF

clone_size: NA
d_call: NA
v_call: TRBV15
j_call: TRBJ2-5
cdr3_length: 13
cdr3_nt: TGTGCCACCGGACAGGGAGGGCAAGAGACCCAGTACTTC
cdr3_aa: CATGQGGQETQYF

clone_size: NA
d_call: TRBD2
v_call: TRBV5-5
j_call: TRBJ2-2
cdr3_length: 15
cdr3_nt: TGTGCCAGCAGCTTTAGCGGGGGGGCCCCCGGGGAGCTGTTTTTT
cdr3_aa: CASSFSGGAPGELFF

clone_size: few
d_call: NA
v_call: TRBV3-1/TRBV3-2
j_call: TRBJ1-5
cdr3_length: 16
cdr3_nt: TGTGCTGTGTGCCAGGGGAGGGAGTATAGCAATCAGCCCCAGCATTTT
cdr3_aa: CAVCQGREYSNQPQHF

clone_size: NA
d_call: TRBD1
v_call: TRBV6-4
j_call: TRBJ1-5
cdr3_length: 14
cdr3_nt: TGTGCCAGCAGTGCACAGGCAGGGGGCCCGCCCCAGCATTTT
cdr3_aa: CASSAQAGGPPQHF

clone_size: few
d_call: NA
v_call: TRBV29-1
j_call: TRBJ2-1
cdr3_length: 13
cdr3_nt: TGCAGCGTTGTAGGGAGCTCCTACAATGAGCAGTTCTTC
cdr3_aa: CSVVGSSYNEQFF

clone_size: NA
d_call: NA
v_call: TRBV29-1
j_call: TRBJ1-2
cdr3_length: 14
cdr3_nt: TGCAGCGTGGACGACGGAGACTTCTCCTATGGCTACACCTTC
cdr3_aa: CSVDDGDFSYGYTF

clone_size: NA
d_call: TRBD1
v_call: TRBV5-6
j_call: TRBJ1-2
cdr3_length: 13
cdr3_nt: TGTGCCAGCAGCCCAACAGGGGTCTATGGCTACACCTTC
cdr3_aa: CASSPTGVYGYTF

clone_size: NA
d_call: NA
v_call: TRBV10-3
j_call: TRBJ2-2
cdr3_length: 14
cdr3_nt: TGTGCCATCAGCCGACAGGAGACCACCGGGGAGCTGTTTTTT
cdr3_aa: CAISRQETTGELFF

clone_size: NA
d_call: NA
v_call: TRBV19
j_call: TRBJ2-5
cdr3_length: 14
cdr3_nt: TGTGCCAGTAGTATAGGGGTCGGTGGGGAGACCCAGTACTTC
cdr3_aa: CASSIGVGGETQYF

clone_size: NA
d_call: NA
v_call: TRBV6-5
j_call: TRBJ1-5
cdr3_length: 14
cdr3_nt: TGTGCCAGCAGAGGACGGATAAACAATCAGCCCCAGCATTTT
cdr3_aa: CASRGRINNQPQHF

clone_size: NA
d_call: TRBD1
v_call: TRBV10-3
j_call: TRBJ1-1
cdr3_length: 13
cdr3_nt: TGTGCCACCAAGGACAGGTCCGGAACTGAAGCTTTCTTT
cdr3_aa: CATKDRSGTEAFF

clone_size: NA
d_call: TRBD1
v_call: TRBV19
j_call: TRBJ1-5
cdr3_length: 19
cdr3_nt: TGTGCCAGTAGTATATATACCCCCGCTAGAGACAGGGGGATTCAGCCCCAGCATTTT
cdr3_aa: CASSIYTPARDRGIQPQHF

clone_size: NA
d_call: NA
v_call: TRBV5-6
j_call: TRBJ2-3
cdr3_length: 14
cdr3_nt: TGTGCCAGCAGCTTAACTAGTTTCGCAGATACGCAGTATTTT
cdr3_aa: CASSLTSFADTQYF

clone_size: medium-sized
d_call: NA
v_call: TRBV27
j_call: TRBJ2-1
cdr3_length: 13
cdr3_nt: TGTGCCAGCAGTTTATCGGCCGGGGCTCAGCAGTTCTTC
cdr3_aa: CASSLSAGAQQFF

clone_size: NA
d_call: TRBD1
v_call: TRBV29-1
j_call: TRBJ1-1
cdr3_length: 12
cdr3_nt: TGCAGCGTCCGGGACAGAGGAGACGAAGCTTTCTTT
cdr3_aa: CSVRDRGDEAFF

clone_size: NA
d_call: NA
v_call: TRBV19
j_call: TRBJ2-2
cdr3_length: 15
cdr3_nt: TGTGCCAGTAGTCGCGTCCTCGCGAACACCGGGGAGCTGTTTTTT
cdr3_aa: CASSRVLANTGELFF

clone_size: NA
d_call: TRBD1
v_call: TRBV6-2/TRBV6-3
j_call: TRBJ1-1
cdr3_length: 19
cdr3_nt: TGTGCCAGCAGTCTAATCTTACAGGGGGCGGCCCCGAAAAGCCCTGAAGCTTTCTTT
cdr3_aa: CASSLILQGAAPKSPEAFF

clone_size: few
d_call: NA
v_call: TRBV5-8
j_call: TRBJ1-4
cdr3_length: 12
cdr3_nt: TGTGCCAGCAATCGGGGTCCAGAAAAACTGTTTTTT
cdr3_aa: CASNRGPEKLFF

clone_size: few
d_call: TRBD1
v_call: TRBV30
j_call: TRBJ1-6
cdr3_length: 14
cdr3_nt: TGTGCCTGGTCTCTGGACAGGGGCAATTCACCCCTCCACTTT
cdr3_aa: CAWSLDRGNSPLHF

clone_size: NA
d_call: NA
v_call: TRBV6-1
j_call: TRBJ2-1
cdr3_length: 15
cdr3_nt: TGTGCCAGCAGTGAATATGGGGGCGAAAGCAATGAGCAGTTCTTC
cdr3_aa: CASSEYGGESNEQFF